The 5 T cell receptor beta chains below come from one sample, sequenced in a study of cytomegalovirus exposure and HLA in healthy donors. Primers for the PCR totalled 60 Vbeta and 13 Jbeta. Profiled with immunoSEQ multiplex PCR; TCRdb holds only in-frame clones, not every one. Altogether over 100,000 clones are present, less than 85% being singletons, with the ten largest covering approximately 1.5%. Sequencing was performed on PBMCs. The receptors were gathered from a man in his forties or fifties in good health and CMV-seronegative.

J is TRBJ2-7 and V is TRBV7-2; no firm D call. Trimming took off 4 bases at V and 5 bases at J, with 6 bases between the two ends. Germline CDR1 SGHTA, CDR2 FQGNSA. The CDR3 length is 11 residues. As DNA, the CDR3 is TGTGCCAGCAGCTATCAGAACGAGCAGTACTTC. Protein: CASSYQNEQYF.

The chain is built from TRBV29-1 and TRBJ2-5; TRBD2 matches at 13 bases. The trim removed 4 bases at V and 5 bases at J, leaving 1 base unmatched. The CDR3 contains 13 residues. Germline values: CDR1 SQVTM, CDR2 ANQGSEA. The CDR3 region is CSVATSGRETQYF. The CDR3 region has the DNA TGCAGCGTTGCGACTAGCGGGAGGGAGACCCAGTACTTC.

This chain connects TRBV5-8 to TRBJ2-5; 9 bases fit TRBD2. Germline CDR1 is SGHTS and CDR2 is YDEGEE. V lost 1 base and J lost 6; bases outside the gene matches: 7. The CDR3 has 15 amino acids. CDR3 loop: CASSLPGTSKQTQYF. Here the CDR3 DNA reads TGTGCCAGCAGCTTGCCCGGGACTAGCAAACAGACCCAGTACTTC.

This clone came up once. The chain links TRBV19 to TRBJ2-3, with a tentative D call TRBD2 (5 bases). Germline-derived CDR1 and CDR2 are LNHDA and SQIVND (reference sequence). The CDR3 has 14 residues. V was pared by 5 bases and J by 3 bases, with 12 bases between. The CDR3 sequence is CASSYRRETDTQYF. In nucleotides, the CDR3 is TGTGCCAGTAGTTACCGTCGGGAAACAGATACGCAGTATTTT.

In regard to this clone: One junction end disagrees with the germline gene, perhaps due to a read error. Here the CDR3 reads CSSSPSGGIEQYF. The DNA of the CDR3 is TGTTCCAGCAGCCCCTCGGGGGGCATCGAGCAGTACTTC. The rearrangement uses TRBV7-9 and TRBJ2-7; the D gene is possibly TRBD2 (7 bases). CDR3 length: 13 amino acids. In germline, CDR1 is SEHNR, CDR2 FQNEAQ (reference sequence).